This T cell receptor (beta chain) appears in the sequencing data of a study of T cells in Graves' hyperthyroidism and ophthalmopathy. Study results and caveats: Most thyroid clonotypes that were expanded above 0.001 also turned up in blood.

Notes on this clonotype: Its specificity is unknown.

The CDR3 is made up of 15 amino acids. V dropped 8 bases and J dropped 4; count of bases not matched to a gene: 6. CDR1 is MGHDK, CDR2 SYGVNS, per germline. The investigators amplified TCR beta CDR3 regions from RNA transcripts. The HTBI set primed first-round TCR CDR3 RT-PCR. In TCRdb, the multiplex PCR reads were re-called with MiXCR into one record per CDR3 protein. This sample has fewer than 110,000 distinct CDR3 sequences; 40% to 50% occur once, and the top ten carry under 30%. Absent ophthalmopathy progression within 18 months defined stable Graves' hyperthyroidism. Patients aged 18 to 65 with hyperthyroidism were newly diagnosed, with duration under 2 months. Uncontrolled infection, other autoimmune disease, pregnancy or lactation barred patients from enrollment.

The sequenced sample consisted of blood. The rearrangement links TRBV25-1 to TRBJ2-2, with 11 bases that match TRBD1. The clonotype comes from a man between 35 and 55 years old with Graves' hyperthyroidism. CDR3 nucleotide sequence: TGTGCCAGCTCACCAGGGACAGGGGGCACCGGGGAGCTGTTTTTT. This gives the protein CASSPGTGGTGELFF. The whole variable domain, filled in from reference TRBV25-1 and TRBJ2-2, reads EADIYQTPRYLVIGTGKKITLECSQTMGHDKMYWYQQDPGMELHLIHYSYGVNSTEKGDLSSESTVSRIRTEHFPLTLESARPSHTSQYLCASSPGTGGTGELFFGEGSRLTVL.